The clone carrying this T cell receptor (beta chain) was counted at least ten times. Its antigen remains unidentified. Time point reported: persistent/refractory GD, antithyroid drugs over 5 years with positive TRAb. From RNA extracted from PBMCs, the TCR library was made. This sample is drawn from a study of regulatory T cells in long-lasting Graves disease. General study findings and limits: Thyroid tissue went unstudied; only peripheral blood was examined.

Trimming removed 6 bases from V and 4 bases from J, with 9 bases in between. Germline loops: CDR1 SQVTM, CDR2 ANQGSEA. The CDR3 consists of 12 residues. The TCR beta library used iRepertoire HTBI primers with Arm-PCR amplification of CDR3. In TCRdb, the multiplex PCR reads were re-called with MiXCR into one record per CDR3 protein. The table shows around 300,000 distinct CDR3 sequences, with roughly a fifth occurring only once. This clonotype originated in a female donor with Graves disease. Sample: peripheral blood mononuclear cells (PBMCs), taken when the disease was refractory, from a patient treated with antithyroid drugs. V usage is TRBV29-1 and J usage is TRBJ2-2; D not certain. The CDR3: CSVGPSTGELFF. CDR3 DNA: TGCAGCGTGGGTCCGAGCACCGGGGAGCTGTTTTTT.